This T cell receptor beta chain emerged from a study of blood T cell repertoires in COVID-19. Trimming pared 4 bases from V and 9 bases from J, leaving 16 bases between. The CDR3 runs 13 residues. The germline gives CDR1 SNHLY, CDR2 FYNNEI. Original handling: Amplification with reference gene primers provided the estimates of nucleated cell counts. Profiled with immunoSEQ multiplex PCR; TCRdb holds only in-frame clones, not every one. Clone size and V and J calls were adopted from that table, with D and trimming inferred from the DNA. The sample has about 110,000 clones, 82% seen once. The sequence was obtained from a man between 65 and 85 years old with acute or convalescent COVID-19. V and J are TRBV2 and TRBJ2-7; weak D call: TRBD2 (6 bases). Sequenced: peripheral blood. The CDR3 sequence: CASSARDSPRQYF. In nucleotides, the CDR3 is TGTGCCAGCAGTGCCCGGGACTCCCCCCGGCAGTACTTC.